What follows describes a single T cell receptor (beta chain). The antigen remains unidentified. The treatment here: around 19 received Ad26.COV2.S at low or high dose, single or two shots; a few received placebo; per-sample allocation not given. Each sample was drawn 63 days after the first injection (of vaccine or placebo). These data come from a study of Ad26.COV2.S vaccination and SARS-CoV-2 variants. About the research overall: As a participant in COV1001, the donor was in the Ad26.COV2.S trial arm. Into the muscle, Ad26.COV2.S was dosed once or twice, 56 days apart.

The assay was immunoSEQ multiplex PCR, and TCRdb's table has in-frame clones only and misses some. The sample records 350,000 to 600,000 clones, 70% to 90% being singletons. Overall study results and limits: The study found similar non-spike TCR breadth in vaccine and placebo recipients.

The CDR3 loop spans 15 amino acids. Trimming at V came to 0 bases and at J to 4 bases, leaving 1 base not matched to a gene. CDR1 SGDLS and CDR2 YYNGEE come from the germline V gene. The chain combines TRBV9 with TRBJ1-4; 9 nucleotides line up with TRBD1. The TCR was taken from a person between 18 and 65 years old who received the Ad26.COV2.S COVID-19 vaccine or a placebo. The source material was peripheral blood, sampled in a trial of Ad26.COV2.S vaccine versus placebo. The CDR3 spells CASSVADRGNEKLFF. CDR3 nucleotides: TGTGCCAGCAGCGTAGCGGACAGGGGTAATGAAAAACTGTTTTTT.